Each of the 26 T cell receptor beta chains below was sequenced from the same sample in a study of regulatory T cells in long-lasting Graves disease. Construction of TCR beta libraries relied on iRepertoire HTBI primers and on Arm-PCR targeting CDR3 regions. In TCRdb, the multiplex PCR reads were re-called with MiXCR into one record per CDR3 protein. Counted here are 250,000 to 300,000 distinct CDR3 sequences, around 18% occurring once; the ten biggest clones make up approximately 15%. Specified time point: newly diagnosed GD, antithyroid drugs for less than 3 months. PBMC RNA was the source of the TCR library. These same data were also listed under a study on T cells in Graves' hyperthyroidism and ophthalmopathy.

The sample here was peripheral blood mononuclear cells (PBMCs), taken at new diagnosis, from a patient treated with antithyroid drugs. These receptors originate from a woman aged 25 to 39 with Graves disease.

Of note for this clonotype: A much more abundant neighbour one base away suggests this may be a read error. The chain joins TRBV9 to TRBJ1-3, with TRBD1 as a possible D gene (5 bases). Per the germline V gene, CDR1 is SGDLS and CDR2 is YYNGEE. The CDR3 contains 16 residues. The ends were cut back, 3 bases at V and 0 bases at J, with 13 bases in the middle. The CDR3 region is CASSGGRRPSGNTIYF. CDR3 in DNA: TGTGCCAGCAGCGGGGGACGGCGCCCCTCTGGAAACACCATATATTTT.

V is TRBV10-2 and J is TRBJ2-5; D uncertain. V dropped 2 bases and J dropped 6 bases, with 10 bases sitting between them. Per the germline V gene, CDR1 is WSHSY and CDR2 is SAAADI. The CDR3 spans 13 residues. The DNA for the CDR3 is TGCGCCAGCAGTGAGCCTGGGCAAAAGACCCAGTACTTC. Translation gives CASSEPGQKTQYF.

Comments on this clonotype: A read error may explain this, as a much larger clone is one base away. The chain is built from TRBV20-1 and TRBJ1-2; D perhaps matches TRBD1 (5 bases). The germline V gene encodes CDR1 DFQATT and CDR2 SNEGSKA (reference sequence). The CDR3 spans 13 residues. Trimming took off 0 bases at V and 2 bases at J, with 7 bases between the two ends. The CDR3 DNA sequence: TGCAGTGCTAGAGACGGGGGGAACTATGGCTACACCTTC. Amino acid sequence: CSARDGGNYGYTF.

V gene TRBV9 combines with J gene TRBJ2-6, with a weak D call TRBD1 (5 bases). Germline CDR1 is SGDLS and CDR2 is YYNGEE. V lost 0 bases and J lost 2, with 6 bases in between. The CDR3 sequence is 15 residues long. The CDR3 is CASSVVGAGANVLTF. For the CDR3, the DNA is TGTGCCAGCAGCGTAGTAGGGGCTGGGGCCAACGTCCTGACTTTC.

This clonotype was recorded many times. This sequence joins TRBV5-1 and TRBJ2-7; D is perhaps TRBD1 or TRBD2 (5 bases each). Trimming shortened V by 3 bases and J by 4 bases, and 17 bases separated the two germline ends. Germline CDR1 reads SGHRS; CDR2 reads YFSETQ. The CDR3 runs to 15 residues. The CDR3 sequence: CASSSGTEFYYEQYF. The DNA for the CDR3 is TGCGCCAGCAGCTCGGGGACGGAATTTTATTACGAGCAGTACTTC.

This clonotype has at least ten counts. The chain combines TRBV20-1 with TRBJ1-2, with D perhaps matching TRBD1 (5 bases). With 3 bases removed from V and 7 bases from J, the gap between germline ends came to 18 bases. The germline CDR1 and CDR2 sequences are DFQATT and SNEGSKA (reference sequence). The CDR3 is 14 amino acids. The CDR3 region has the DNA TGCAGTGCTAGTGGGGAGACCACGAGGGGTGGCTACACCTTC. Its protein product is CSASGETTRGGYTF.

This clonotype has a count of ten or more. The rearrangement uses TRBV20-1 and TRBJ2-7; TRBD1 matches at 7 bases. Germline V CDR1 and CDR2: DFQATT, SNEGSKA (reference sequence). The CDR3 is made up of 13 amino acids. Germline trimming cut 0 bases from V and 4 bases from J; bases unmatched to any gene: 3. CDR3 bases: TGCAGTGCTAGAGATAACAGGGGTTACGAGCAGTACTTC. This translates into CSARDNRGYEQYF.

This clonotype was recorded many times. V gene TRBV5-1 combines with J gene TRBJ2-2, with D possibly being TRBD2 (6 bases). This CDR3 region has 15 residues. CDR1 and CDR2 from the germline V gene are SGHRS and YFSETQ. Trimming removed 2 bases from V and 2 bases from J, with 10 bases in between. CDR3 coding DNA: TGCGCCAGCAGCTTCACTAGCATTAACACCGGGGAGCTGTTTTTT. Translation: CASSFTSINTGELFF.

The rearrangement links TRBV7-9 to TRBJ2-6, with 9 nucleotides matching TRBD1. The CDR3 has 19 amino acids. CDR1 and CDR2 (germline): SEHNR, FQNEAQ (reference sequence). Germline trimming cut 5 bases from V and 0 bases from J; bases unmatched to any gene: 11. The CDR3 bases are TGTGCCAGCAGCAATACGCCGGGACAGGGCTCCTCTGGGGCCAACGTCCTGACTTTC. Translated: CASSNTPGQGSSGANVLTF.

This clonotype has at least ten counts. The chain couples TRBV19 to TRBJ2-2; possible D gene TRBD1, 6 bases. The CDR3 covers 17 residues. Germline loops: CDR1 LNHDA, CDR2 SQIVND (reference sequence). Trimming took 3 bases from V and 6 from J, leaving 20 bases between them. In DNA, the CDR3 is TGTGCCAGTAGTATCCCCAGGGGCCCGAATCATTCCGGGGAGCTGTTTTTT. Its translation is CASSIPRGPNHSGELFF.

This clonotype was observed many times. The chain recombines TRBV7-8 with TRBJ2-5; no reliable D call. Between the trimmed V and J ends, which lost 5 bases and 5 bases, there was a span of 21 bases. CDR3 length: 16 residues. CDR1 is SGHVS, CDR2 FQNEAQ, per germline. CDR3 region: CASSPRGLLHWETQYF. The CDR3 nucleotides read TGTGCCAGCAGCCCCCGCGGTTTGCTCCACTGGGAGACCCAGTACTTC.

This clonotype was detected many times. The V gene is TRBV20-1, the J gene TRBJ1-5; 8 bases map to TRBD1. V shed 5 bases, J shed 11 bases, and the junction held 23 bases outside the gene matches. Germline values: CDR1 DFQATT, CDR2 SNEGSKA (reference sequence). The CDR3 sequence is 17 residues long. CDR3 DNA: TGCAGTGCTCCCAAGCCCCAAGGGACAGGCGACTTAGGGTCCCAGCATTTT. This codes for CSAPKPQGTGDLGSQHF.

This clonotype was observed a handful of times. Since a far larger clone is one base different, this is likely a read error. The rearrangement joins TRBV29-1 to TRBJ2-4, with 10 bases that match TRBD2. The germline CDR1 and CDR2 sequences are SQVTM and ANQGSEA. This CDR3 has 13 amino acids. CDR3 bases: TGCAGCGTTGGGGGGACTAGCGACAATGAGCAGTCCTTC. Its protein product is CSVGGTSDNEQSF.

This clonotype was seen repeatedly, ten times or more. CDR3 amino acids: CSARAGTELSSGANVLTF. CDR3 sequence (DNA): TGCAGCGCCCGGGCCGGGACTGAGTTGAGTTCTGGGGCCAACGTCCTGACTTTC. This chain connects TRBV29-1 to TRBJ2-6, with a weak D call TRBD2 (6 bases). Germline V gene data show CDR1 as SQVTM and CDR2 as ANQGSEA. The CDR3 has 18 residues. The V end lost 7 bases, the J end lost 1 base, and 23 bases lay between the germline ends.

This clonotype has ten or more counts. The chain employs TRBV20-1 and TRBJ1-5, with D hard to call. The V and J ends lost 0 bases and 0 bases respectively, with 9 bases between them. Looked up from germline, CDR1 is DFQATT and CDR2 is SNEGSKA (reference sequence). The CDR3 length is 15 residues. The CDR3 sequence is CSAREGESSNQPQHF. In DNA form, the CDR3 reads TGCAGTGCTAGAGAGGGAGAGTCTAGCAATCAGCCCCAGCATTTT.

This clonotype was seen ten or more times. The rearrangement joins TRBV10-2 to TRBJ1-2, with a weak D call TRBD1 (5 bases). The CDR3 totals 13 residues. Looked up from germline, CDR1 is WSHSY and CDR2 is SAAADI. Between the trimmed V and J ends, which lost 0 bases and 8 bases, there was a span of 10 bases. CDR3 in amino acids: CASSESSGLGYTF. In nucleotides, the CDR3 is TGCGCCAGCAGTGAGTCCTCAGGGCTCGGCTACACCTTC.

This clonotype was counted at least ten times. The chain recombines TRBV20-1 with TRBJ1-5; 7 bases agree with TRBD1. The V and J ends lost 2 bases and 4 bases, in that order; junction bases with no gene match: 5. This CDR3 is built from 14 residues. Germline CDR1 is DFQATT and CDR2 is SNEGSKA (reference sequence). The CDR3 here is CSARILGQNQPQHF. CDR3 DNA: TGCAGTGCTAGAATCCTGGGACAGAATCAGCCCCAGCATTTT.

This clonotype has ten or more counts. The genes are TRBV6-1 and TRBJ1-4; D remains ambiguous. Trimming pared 6 bases from V and 4 bases from J, leaving 12 bases between. CDR1 MNHNS and CDR2 SASEGT come from the germline V gene. The CDR3 totals 14 residues. The CDR3 is CASSPGAHNEKLFF. CDR3 in DNA: TGTGCCAGCAGCCCAGGAGCCCATAATGAAAAACTGTTTTTT.

This clonotype was found many times. The V and J genes are TRBV6-1 and TRBJ2-2; D gene unclear. V lost 5 bases to trimming and J lost 5 bases, with 9 bases between them. The germline V gene encodes CDR1 MNHNS and CDR2 SASEGT. The CDR3 is 13 amino acids. The CDR3 DNA reads TGTGCCAGCAGTCCCCTCCAGACCGGGGAGCTGTTTTTT. Its protein is CASSPLQTGELFF.

A few counts support this clonotype. A read error is the likely source, as a far larger clone sits one nucleotide away. The chain employs TRBV6-2 or TRBV6-3 and TRBJ1-5, with 7 bases matching TRBD1. The germline V gene encodes CDR1 MNHEY and CDR2 SVGEGT. This CDR3 comprises 18 residues. This CDR3 reads CVSSPPEDRRATNQPQHF. For the CDR3, the DNA is TGTGTCAGCAGTCCCCCGGAGGACAGGCGGGCGACCAATCAGCCCCAGCATTTT.

About this clonotype: One end of the junction varies from germline; a read error may be responsible. The CDR3 reads CASSFRTGGARTYNKQFF. The CDR3 nucleotides are TGTGCCAGCAGCTTCCGGACAGGGGGCGCGAGGACCTACAATAAGCAGTTCTTC. The V gene is TRBV7-2, the J gene TRBJ2-1; TRBD1 agrees at 11 bases. Germline assignment: CDR1 SGHTA and CDR2 FQGNSA. The CDR3 is made up of 18 amino acids.

The sample holds many counts of this clonotype. V gene TRBV12-3 or TRBV12-4 combines with J gene TRBJ1-2; D is undetermined. The germline V and J ends were trimmed by 6 bases and 8 bases, with 13 bases remaining between them. CDR3 length: 12 amino acids. Here the CDR3 DNA reads TGTGCCAGCAGCCCGTTCGGGGAAGGCTACACCTTC. As protein: CASSPFGEGYTF.

As regards this clonotype: A far bigger clonotype differs at one base, so this is likely a read error. J is TRBJ2-3 and V is TRBV3-1, with D possibly TRBD2 on 5 matching bases. The J call may be faulty, since TRBJ2-1 better matches the DNA end. Per the germline V gene, CDR1 is LGHDT and CDR2 is YNNKEL (reference sequence). CDR3 length equals 13 residues. Here the CDR3 DNA reads TGTGCCAGCGGCCAATCCCCGGCGGGCGAGCAGTTCTTC. Protein: CASGQSPAGEQFF.

This clonotype was found many times. V gene TRBV29-1 combines with J gene TRBJ1-3; D is unclear. V was clipped by 4 bases and J by 4 bases, with 8 bases between them. From germline, CDR1 is SQVTM and CDR2 ANQGSEA. The CDR3 spans 12 residues. The chain's CDR3 is CSVAYGGNTIYF. CDR3 DNA sequence: TGCAGCGTTGCTTACGGAGGAAACACCATATATTTT.

There are many counts of this clonotype. The chain recombines TRBV11-2 with TRBJ2-2, with TRBD1 as a possible D gene (5 bases). CDR3 length: 17 amino acids. Germline V CDR1 and CDR2: SGHAT, FQNNGV. V dropped 2 bases and J dropped 2 bases, with 15 bases sitting between them. The CDR3 here is CASSLPQDAPNTGELFF. CDR3 nucleotide sequence: TGTGCCAGCAGCTTACCACAGGATGCTCCTAACACCGGGGAGCTGTTTTTT.

This clonotype was counted ten times or more. The CDR3 sequence is CASSLSAAGGYNEQFF. The CDR3 nucleotides read TGTGCCAGCAGCTTATCCGCAGCGGGGGGATACAATGAGCAGTTCTTC. V and J are TRBV7-2 and TRBJ2-1; 9 nucleotides agree with TRBD2. The ends lost 2 bases at V and 4 bases at J; junction bases unmatched: 6. CDR3 length: 16 residues. Germline V gene data show CDR1 as SGHTA and CDR2 as FQGNSA.